The 14 T cell receptor beta chains below were found in one sample sequenced in a study of T-cell reconstitution after alpha-beta-depleted transplantation in children (dated by TCRdb to between 2015 and 2016). The meaning of the sample's treatment or condition label: allogeneic hematopoietic cell transplantation with graft depleted of TCRalphabeta T cells and CD19 B cells. Library preparation was by PCR. Sequencing used an Illumina HiSeq 2500. Molecular barcoding was employed in the preparation of TCR libraries, with unique molecular identifiers being used to normalize TCRbeta repertoire quantification. The public reads were reanalyzed by TCRdb: fastp trimming at Q25, MiXCR alignment, in-frame beta chains only. CDR3 protein duplicates are merged, each entry listing the most common genes and DNA. The sample includes just over 950,000 distinct CDR3 sequences, with about 30% observed a single time. Jointly, the top ten make up about 28% of the sample.

Sample: PBMCs, mostly from graft donor cells, taken 360 days after TCRalphabeta/CD19-depleted stem cell transplant. These receptors came from a boy under two years old who had a stem cell transplant for SCID, so the T cells may come from the graft donor.

This clonotype was picked up a small number of times. The genes are TRBV12-3 or TRBV12-4 and TRBJ2-7, with D maybe TRBD2 (5 bases). Trimming pared 3 bases from V and 4 bases from J, leaving 13 bases between. CDR3 length: 14 amino acids. CDR3 DNA: TGTGCCAGCAGTTTCGGCGGGCAGTTTTACGAGCAGTACTTC. It translates to CASSFGGQFYEQYF.

This clonotype was seen a few times. The CDR3 region is CATSRDSRTGAREQYF. In nucleotides, the CDR3 is TGTGCCACCAGCAGAGATAGTCGGACAGGAGCCCGCGAGCAGTACTTC. The J gene is TRBJ2-7, the V gene TRBV15, with 7 bases that match TRBD1. The CDR3 covers 16 residues. V lost 0 bases, J lost 6 bases, and 11 bases stayed unmatched. CDR1 and CDR2 (germline): LNHNV, YYDKDF (reference sequence).

This clonotype has just one count. The chain couples TRBV20-1 to TRBJ2-7; 10 positions match TRBD2. The CDR3 consists of 14 residues. Per germline, CDR1 DFQATT and CDR2 SNEGSKA (reference sequence). The ends lost 6 bases at V and 0 bases at J; junction bases unmatched: 5. The DNA for the CDR3 is TGCAGTGCCCTTGCTAGCGGGGGCTCCTACGAGCAGTACTTC. It is translated as CSALASGGSYEQYF.

The CDR3, as DNA: TGTGCCAGCAGTCAAATCTCGGGCAATGTCGCTGAAGCTTTCTTT. Its protein is CASSQISGNVAEAFF. This chain connects TRBV28 to TRBJ1-1; D gene unclear. V gave up 5 bases and J gave up 6 bases, with 19 bases separating them. There are 15 residues in the CDR3. Germline V gene data show CDR1 as MDHEN and CDR2 as SYDVKM.

J is TRBJ2-1 and V is TRBV7-2; D possibly corresponds to TRBD2 (6 bases). V lost 5 bases and J lost 9, with 14 bases in between. The CDR3 contains 13 residues. CDR1 and CDR2 (germline): SGHTA, FQGNSA. The CDR3 coding sequence is TGTGCCAGCAGCCACCAACTAGCAGTTGAGCAGTTCTTC. Translation gives CASSHQLAVEQFF.

In this sample, this clonotype turned up a few times. The chain has TRBV12-3 or TRBV12-4 and TRBJ2-1; no reliable D call. The CDR3 length is 13 residues. Trimming removed 2 bases from V and 10 bases from J, with 12 bases in between. The CDR3 loop reads CASSLSRFTEQFF. Written as DNA, the CDR3 is TGTGCCAGCAGTTTATCTCGATTCACAGAGCAGTTCTTC.

This clonotype was seen more than once but under ten times. The chain has TRBV4-2 and TRBJ2-3, with TRBD2 identical over 12 bases. Germline CDR1 reads LGHNA; CDR2 reads YNFKEQ. V dropped 1 base and J dropped 5; count of bases not matched to a gene: 1. The CDR3 runs 15 residues. The CDR3: CASSQGTSGVDTQYF. CDR3 sequence (DNA): TGTGCCAGCAGCCAAGGGACTAGCGGGGTAGATACGCAGTATTTT.

The rearrangement joins TRBV12-3 or TRBV12-4 to TRBJ1-6; no clear D gene. V lost 6 bases and J lost 10, with 13 bases in between. CDR3 length equals 13 residues. Here the CDR3 DNA reads TGTGCCAGCAGAGCGGACGGGGTGTCACCCCTCCACTTT. This gives the protein CASRADGVSPLHF.

Only a few counts were recorded for this clonotype. The V gene is TRBV5-1, the J gene TRBJ1-1; TRBD1 agrees at 10 bases. V was pared by 4 bases and J by 1 base, with 4 bases of the junction left unmatched. This CDR3 contains 15 residues. CDR1 is SGHRS and CDR2 is YFSETQ in the germline V gene. CDR3 bases: TGCGCCAGCAGCCGGGGGACAGGGGCGAACACTGAAGCTTTCTTT. Its translation: CASSRGTGANTEAFF.

The chain combines TRBV11-2 with TRBJ2-3; TRBD2 agrees at 11 bases. Losses at the gene ends were 6 bases for V and 2 bases for J; bases not matched to a gene: 4. Per germline, CDR1 SGHAT and CDR2 FQNNGV. The CDR3 consists of 15 residues. The CDR3 reads CASRKLAGVTDTQYF. The CDR3, as DNA: TGTGCCAGCAGAAAACTAGCGGGGGTCACAGATACGCAGTATTTT.

This sequence joins TRBV20-1 and TRBJ2-4; possibly TRBD2 for D (6 bases). This CDR3 contains 15 residues. Germline V gene sequence: CDR1 DFQATT, CDR2 SNEGSKA (reference sequence). V was shortened by 6 bases and J by 8 bases, with 23 bases between the two germline ends. The CDR3 here is CSALVVGGALDIQYF. The CDR3 DNA is TGCAGTGCCCTCGTTGTAGGAGGGGCCCTAGACATTCAGTACTTC.

This chain joins TRBV2 and TRBJ2-7; the D is unclear. The CDR3 consists of 15 residues. Trimming cost V 5 bases and J 0 bases, with 14 bases left between them. The V gene's germline CDR1 is SNHLY and CDR2 FYNNEI. The CDR3 DNA is TGTGCCAGCAGTCAATTTCCCAGGTACTCCTACGAGCAGTACTTC. Translating gives CASSQFPRYSYEQYF.

This clonotype was detected a few times. V is TRBV18 and J is TRBJ1-5, with D unresolved. Deletions cut 3 bases from V and 0 bases from J, with 6 bases between. Germline CDR1 KGHSH, CDR2 LQKENI. The CDR3 has 14 residues. The CDR3 nucleotides are TGTGCCAGCTCACCGGTGGATAGCAATCAGCCCCAGCATTTT. Protein product: CASSPVDSNQPQHF.

Ten or more counts support this clonotype. The rearrangement joins TRBV20-1 to TRBJ2-5; TRBD1 aligns across 9 bases. The CDR3 is 14 residues long. Germline V gene sequence: CDR1 DFQATT, CDR2 SNEGSKA (reference sequence). Trimming removed 6 bases from V and 5 bases from J; junction bases left unmatched: 10. The CDR3 DNA reads as TGCAGTGCCCCATGGGACAGGGCGGGCGAGACCCAGTACTTC. Amino acid sequence: CSAPWDRAGETQYF.